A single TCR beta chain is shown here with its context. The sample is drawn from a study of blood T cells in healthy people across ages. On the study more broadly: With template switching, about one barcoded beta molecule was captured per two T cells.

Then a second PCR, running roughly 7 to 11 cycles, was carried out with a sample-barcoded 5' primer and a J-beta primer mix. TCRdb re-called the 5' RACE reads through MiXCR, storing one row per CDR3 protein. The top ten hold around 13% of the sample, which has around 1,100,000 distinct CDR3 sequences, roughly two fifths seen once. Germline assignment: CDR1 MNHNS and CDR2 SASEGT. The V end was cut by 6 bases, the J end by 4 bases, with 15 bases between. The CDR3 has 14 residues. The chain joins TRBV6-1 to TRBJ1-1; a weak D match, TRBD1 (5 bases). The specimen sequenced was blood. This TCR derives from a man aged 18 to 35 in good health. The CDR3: CASRNSRETTEAFF. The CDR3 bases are TGTGCCAGCAGGAACTCCAGGGAGACCACTGAAGCTTTCTTT.